These 6 T cell receptor beta chains came from one sample sequenced in a study of T cells in Graves' hyperthyroidism and ophthalmopathy. Researchers amplified the TCR beta CDR3 regions from RNA transcripts. When the TCR CDR3 underwent first-round RT-PCR, the HTBI primer set was used. Each CDR3 protein gets one entry after TCRdb re-called the multiplex PCR reads with MiXCR. The data contain 500,000 to 750,000 distinct CDR3 sequences, roughly 14% of them seen just once; the ten biggest clones take up around 7.8%. Sequenced input: blood. These receptors all come from a woman aged 25 to 39 with Graves' hyperthyroidism.

This clonotype was seen a handful of times. This chain links TRBV6-1 with TRBJ1-5; D ambiguous. V lost 3 bases, J lost 1 base, and 13 bases lay in between. The CDR3 length is 16 residues. Germline CDR1 is MNHNS and CDR2 is SASEGT. CDR3 nucleotides: TGTGCCAGCAGTGATCTATCCAAGGGCAGCAATCAGCCCCAGCATTTT. Translated: CASSDLSKGSNQPQHF.

This clonotype came up many times. The genes are TRBV11-1 and TRBJ2-3, with D possibly matching TRBD1 (5 bases). Germline CDR1 and CDR2: SGHAT and FQDESV (reference sequence). Trimming took 5 bases from V and 0 from J, leaving 12 bases between them. This CDR3 has 15 residues. In DNA form, the CDR3 reads TGTGCCAGCAGCACCCGGACAAAAAGCACAGATACGCAGTATTTT. As protein: CASSTRTKSTDTQYF.

This clonotype was seen ten or more times. J is TRBJ2-3 and V is TRBV5-1; TRBD1 might be the D (5 bases). The V and J ends lost 6 bases and 6 bases respectively, with 14 bases between them. Germline V lookup: CDR1 SGHRS, CDR2 YFSETQ. This CDR3 contains 13 residues. CDR3 residues: CASTYRFADTQYF. The CDR3 DNA sequence: TGCGCCAGCACGTACAGGTTCGCGGATACGCAGTATTTT.

This clonotype was seen a few times. This chain connects TRBV11-2 to TRBJ2-1, with unresolved D. Germline loops: CDR1 SGHAT, CDR2 FQNNGV. Trimming cost V 0 bases and J 4 bases, with 13 bases left between them. The CDR3 covers 16 residues. CDR3 nucleotide sequence: TGTGCCAGCAGCTTAGATCACAGAATCGTTTACAATGAGCAGTTCTTC. Translated: CASSLDHRIVYNEQFF. Based on the CDR3 plus reference TRBV11-2 and TRBJ2-1, the full variable domain is EAGVAQSPRYKIIEKRQSVAFWCNPISGHATLYWYQQILGQGPKLLIQFQNNGVVDDSQLPKDRFSAERLKGVDSTLKIQPAKLEDSAVYLCASSLDHRIVYNEQFFGPGTRLTVL.

The V call is TRBV27, the J call TRBJ1-1, with TRBD1 as a possible D gene (5 bases). V was cut by 5 bases and J by 4 bases, with 17 bases left in between. This CDR3 contains 15 residues. Germline V gives CDR1 MNHEY, CDR2 SMNVEV (reference sequence). CDR3 residues: CASSPWRGTGTEAFF. The DNA for the CDR3 is TGTGCCAGCAGTCCCTGGAGGGGCACGGGCACTGAAGCTTTCTTT.

On this clonotype: Germline and junction disagree at one end, which may indicate a read error. This chain links TRBV5-1 with TRBJ2-5; 8 nucleotides line up with TRBD1. Germline CDR1 and CDR2: SGHRS and YFSETQ. The CDR3 totals 14 residues. The CDR3 region has the DNA TGCGCCAGCGGCTTCCGGACAGGGCAAGAGACCCAGTACTTC. Encoded protein: CASGFRTGQETQYF.